The 19 T cell receptor beta chains below all came from one sample that was sequenced in a study of T cells in women clearing cervical HPV infection. Clones were read by immunoSEQ multiplex PCR, and TCRdb kept only the in-frame ones, dropping some. This table holds approximately 30,000 clones. Material: blood buffy coat. The receptors shown here come from a woman aged 18-70 years with a cervical HPV16 infection that either progressed to CIN3+ or cleared (not recorded which).

Notes on this clone: The read gets to within 3 residues of the CDR3 end, and the germline J gene fills in the rest. This chain uses TRBV5-5 with TRBJ2-1; 10 bases are a match to TRBD1. The germline V gene encodes CDR1 SGHKS and CDR2 YYEKEE (reference sequence). After removal of 5 bases from V and 8 bases from J, the junction contained 10 bases not matched to a gene. This CDR3 is built from 15 residues. The CDR3 sequence: CASRNRDRGIYEQFF. The DNA read from the CDR3 is TGTGCCAGCAGAAACCGGGACAGGGGTATCTATGAG.

The CDR3 loop reads CASSSETSGRLTQYF. The sequenced CDR3 bases are TGTGCCAGCTCCTCGGAGACTAGCGGGAGGTTGACG. V is TRBV18 and J is TRBJ2-3, with 13 bases lining up with TRBD2. The read stops 3 residues short of the end of the CDR3; the missing end is completed from the germline J gene. The CDR3 loop spans 15 amino acids. CDR1 is KGHSH and CDR2 is LQKENI in the germline V gene.

Comment on this clone: The read falls 3 residues short of the CDR3 end, and the missing part is taken from the germline J gene. The rearrangement joins TRBV7-2 to TRBJ2-7; D unresolved. Trimming took off 2 bases at V and 4 bases at J, with 12 bases between the two ends. Germline V gene lookup returns CDR1 SGHTA and CDR2 FQGNSA. The CDR3 contains 14 residues. The CDR3: CASSLSDGVYEQYF. The CDR3 bases that were read are TGTGCCAGCAGCTTAAGCGACGGAGTGTACGAG.

Remarks on this clone: The observed sequence ends 3 residues before the CDR3 terminus, with the missing tail filled in from the germline J gene. This chain joins TRBV29-1 and TRBJ2-1; TRBD2 matches at 14 bases. V gave up 5 bases and J gave up 8 bases; unmatched junction bases: 8. CDR3 size: 15 residues. Germline V gene sequence: CDR1 SQVTM, CDR2 ANQGSEA. CDR3 protein: CSVILGTSGRDEQFF. The DNA read from the CDR3 is TGCAGCGTTATCCTCGGGACTAGCGGGAGAGATGAG.

In regard to this clone: Coverage ceases 3 residues before the CDR3 finishes, and the germline J gene fills in the end. The rearrangement uses TRBV2 and TRBJ2-3, with D tentatively TRBD1 or TRBD2 (5 bases each). Per the germline V gene, CDR1 is SNHLY and CDR2 is FYNNEI. The CDR3 covers 14 residues. CDR3 loop: CASSRLTLGETQYF. The CDR3 DNA, read in part, is TGTGCCAGTTCACGACTCACCCTAGGGGAGACG.

Notes on this clone: Read data end 3 residues before the CDR3 end; the end is taken from the germline J gene. The chain couples TRBV20-1 to TRBJ1-4; no reliable D call. V dropped 0 bases and J dropped 6 bases, with 8 bases sitting between them. The germline CDR1 and CDR2 sequences are DFQATT and SNEGSKA (reference sequence). The CDR3 spans 13 residues. The sequenced part of the CDR3 DNA is TGCAGTGCTAGAGAAGGGTCAGATGAAAAA. Protein: CSAREGSDEK. The complete CDR3 sequence is CSAREGSDEKLFF.

Points on this clone: The DNA ends 3 residues before the CDR3 does, and the rest of the CDR3 is filled in from the germline J gene. The chain has TRBV18 and TRBJ2-7; 9 bases agree with TRBD1. The ends lost 3 bases at V and 5 bases at J; junction bases unmatched: 14. Germline CDR1 is KGHSH and CDR2 is LQKENI. This CDR3 spans 17 amino acids. This chain's CDR3 is CASSPSQPGTGTHEQYF. The sequenced part of the CDR3 DNA is TGTGCCAGCTCACCCTCCCAACCCGGGACAGGGACCCACGAG.

With respect to this clone: The read falls 3 residues short of the CDR3 end, and the missing part is taken from the germline J gene. The rearrangement uses TRBV29-1 and TRBJ2-3; 7 nucleotides match TRBD2. Looked up from germline, CDR1 is SQVTM and CDR2 is ANQGSEA. V shed 3 bases and J 6 bases; nucleotides not matched to a gene: 6. The CDR3 totals 13 residues. The part of the CDR3 DNA that was read is TGCAGCGTTGAGTGGCTAGCGGCCGATACG. Its protein is CSVEWLAADT. In full, the CDR3 is CSVEWLAADTQYF.

As for this clone: The read halts 3 residues ahead of the CDR3 end, with the missing end drawn from the germline J gene. The rearrangement joins TRBV5-1 to TRBJ2-3, with 7 bases aligning to TRBD2. This CDR3 has 16 amino acids. V was clipped by 1 base and J by 2 bases; unmatched bases: 7. Germline loops: CDR1 SGHRS, CDR2 YFSETQ. This chain's CDR3 is CASSLYTSAITDTQYF. Partial CDR3 DNA: TGCGCCAGCAGCTTGTACACTAGCGCGATCACAGATACG.

Of note for this clone: The read finishes 3 residues shy of the CDR3 end, and the germline J gene is used to complete it. The chain has TRBV11-2 and TRBJ1-3; D might be TRBD1 (5 bases). From germline, CDR1 is SGHAT and CDR2 FQNNGV. The CDR3 extends over 15 amino acids. V lost 5 bases, J lost 4 bases, and 15 bases lay in between. The sequenced CDR3 bases are TGTGCCAGCAGCCTAAGCGACAGTTCCGGAAACACC. Translation: CASSLSDSSGNT. Given in full, the CDR3 is CASSLSDSSGNTIYF. Based on the CDR3 plus reference TRBV11-2 and TRBJ1-3, the full variable domain is EAGVAQSPRYKIIEKRQSVAFWCNPISGHATLYWYQQILGQGPKLLIQFQNNGVVDDSQLPKDRFSAERLKGVDSTLKIQPAKLEDSAVYLCASSLSDSSGNTIYFGEGSWLTVV.

Remarks on this clone: Read data end 3 residues before the CDR3 end; the end is taken from the germline J gene. The chain employs TRBV30 and TRBJ2-3; 11 nucleotides align to TRBD2. Looked up from germline, CDR1 is GTSNPN and CDR2 is SVGIG (reference sequence). There are 22 residues in the CDR3. With 0 bases clipped from V and 0 bases from J, the junction kept 20 bases outside the gene matches. The chain's CDR3 is CAWSVDLIAGGISRYSTDTQYF. The part of the CDR3 DNA that was read is TGTGCCTGGAGTGTGGACCTAATAGCGGGAGGGATATCTAGATATAGCACAGATACG.

Details on this clone: The read is 3 residues too short to cover the CDR3 end, so that end is filled in from the germline J gene. The chain uses TRBV5-1 and TRBJ2-7, with no clear D. Germline loops: CDR1 SGHRS, CDR2 YFSETQ. With 10 bases removed from V and 0 bases from J, the gap between germline ends came to 20 bases. The CDR3 totals 15 residues. CDR3 sequence: CASADGVTISYEQYF. The CDR3 bases that were read are TGCGCCTCCGCGGATGGCGTTACCATCTCCTACGAG. Using reference TRBV5-1 and TRBJ2-7 for the parts outside the CDR3, the full variable domain is KAGVTQTPRYLIKTRGQQVTLSCSPISGHRSVSWYQQTPGQGLQFLFEYFSETQRNKGNFPGRFSGRQFSNSRSEMNVSTLELGDSALYLCASADGVTISYEQYFGPGTRLTVT.

Points on this clone: The read gets to within 3 residues of the CDR3 end, and the germline J gene fills in the rest. The chain carries TRBV7-2 and TRBJ2-3; D perhaps matches TRBD1 (6 bases). The CDR3 runs to 15 residues. Per germline, CDR1 SGHTA and CDR2 FQGNSA. This CDR3 reads CASSLVGAFQETQYF. The sequenced part of the CDR3 DNA is TGTGCCAGCAGCTTAGTGGGGGCGTTCCAAGAGACG.

Turning to this clone: The CDR3 end is not reached by the read, which stops 3 residues before it; the germline J gene fills it in. This chain connects TRBV5-1 to TRBJ2-5; TRBD2 aligns across 8 bases. J gave up 5 bases and V 4 bases, and 4 bases lay outside the gene matches. Germline values: CDR1 SGHRS, CDR2 YFSETQ. The CDR3 loop spans 13 amino acids. This CDR3 is CASSQLAVETQYF. The DNA read from the CDR3 is TGCGCCAGCAGCCAACTAGCGGTGGAGACC. Full variable domain (rest looked up from reference TRBV5-1 and TRBJ2-5): KAGVTQTPRYLIKTRGQQVTLSCSPISGHRSVSWYQQTPGQGLQFLFEYFSETQRNKGNFPGRFSGRQFSNSRSEMNVSTLELGDSALYLCASSQLAVETQYFGPGTRLLVL.

Note on this clone: The read comes to an end 3 residues before the CDR3 does, leaving the germline J gene to fill in the end. The V and J genes are TRBV20-1 and TRBJ2-7; the D is unclear. The germline V and J ends were trimmed by 5 bases and 3 bases, with 11 bases remaining between them. There are 12 residues in the CDR3. CDR1 DFQATT and CDR2 SNEGSKA come from the germline V gene (reference sequence). CDR3 protein: CSARQALYEQYF. The sequenced CDR3 bases are TGCAGTGCTCGCCAGGCCCTCTACGAG.

Details on this clone: The read terminates 3 residues ahead of where the CDR3 ends, so the germline J gene completes it. This chain links TRBV5-4 with TRBJ2-3, with TRBD2 matching 7 bases. Germline values: CDR1 SGHNT, CDR2 YYREEE (reference sequence). V gave up 0 bases and J gave up 3 bases; unmatched junction bases: 4. This CDR3 comprises 15 residues. The CDR3 bases that were read are TGTGCCAGCAGCTTGGAGTTGCGGGAGACAGATACG. It yields the protein CASSLELRETDT. The whole CDR3 is CASSLELRETDTQYF.

About this clone itself: From the germline J gene comes the end of the CDR3, since the read stops 3 residues before it. The J gene is TRBJ2-3, the V gene TRBV29-1; TRBD1 might be the D (6 bases). Germline CDR1 and CDR2: SQVTM and ANQGSEA. V lost 3 bases, J lost 8 bases, and 18 bases lay in between. The CDR3 contains 14 residues. CDR3 DNA (partial): TGCAGCGTTGAGGGCACAGGGTCCCGAGGTACG. The encoded protein is CSVEGTGSRGT. The whole CDR3 sequence is CSVEGTGSRGTQYF.

Notes on this clone: With the read ending 3 residues before the CDR3 end, the germline J gene is used to fill in that end. V gene TRBV18 combines with J gene TRBJ1-4; the D is unclear. This CDR3 spans 13 amino acids. Germline V CDR1 and CDR2: KGHSH, LQKENI. Trimming took 3 bases from V and 6 from J, leaving 8 bases between them. Partial CDR3 DNA: TGTGCCAGCTCACCTTCTTCCTATGAAAAA. Translated: CASSPSSYEK. The full-length CDR3 reads as CASSPSSYEKLFF.

As for this clone: The read ends 3 residues before the CDR3 terminus; that terminus is restored from the germline J gene. The chain is built from TRBV9 and TRBJ2-7, with TRBD1 matching over 10 bases. V shed 0 bases and J 2 bases; nucleotides not matched to a gene: 2. CDR3 length equals 15 residues. Looked up from germline, CDR1 is SGDLS and CDR2 is YYNGEE. Partial CDR3 DNA: TGTGCCAGCAGCGTAGCTGGGACAGGGGCCTACGAG. It translates to CASSVAGTGAYE. The whole CDR3 protein reads CASSVAGTGAYEQYF.